The 24 T cell receptor beta chains reported below all come from one sample, sequenced in a study of tissue T cells after allogeneic stem cell transplantation. TCRdb's copy holds only in-frame clones and misses some; the assay was immunoSEQ multiplex PCR. This table has 7,500 to 9,500 clones, 40% to 55% appearing once. The time point here: mouse harvest day 7 after allogeneic transplant. Tail vein injection delivered 10^7 T-cell-depleted bone marrow cells and 10^6 splenic CD5+ T cells. Source material: gut tissue. The receptors come from a female BALB/c mouse given C57BL/6 T cells with graft-versus-host disease after an allogeneic hematopoietic cell transplant.

Worth noting for this clone: Each gene name is a mouse one. With the read ending 1 residue before the CDR3 end, the germline J gene is used to fill in that end. The chain employs TRBV13-1 and TRBJ2-5, with TRBD1 identical over 10 bases. The trim removed 3 bases at V and 3 bases at J, leaving 1 base unmatched. The CDR3 has 14 residues. Germline V gene sequence: CDR1 NSHNY, CDR2 SYGAGN. CDR3 in amino acids: CASSGGQGQDTQYF. CDR3 DNA (partial): TGTGCCAGCAGTGGGGGACAGGGGCAAGACACCCAGTAC.

The count of this clone is one. Genes and germline come from the mouse. The missing CDR3 end, 1 residue past where the read stops, is filled in from the germline J gene. The chain recombines TRBV12-1 with TRBJ1-1, with D maybe TRBD1 (5 bases). Trimming removed 2 bases from V and 0 bases from J, with 6 bases in between. CDR3 length: 13 residues. The germline V gene has CDR1 SGHSN and CDR2 HYEKVE. CDR3 DNA, as far as it was read: TGTGCCAGCTCTCGCAGGGCAAACACAGAAGTCTTC. This codes for CASSRRANTEVF. The entire CDR3 protein reads CASSRRANTEVFF.

Turning to this clone: Any gene name here is a mouse gene name. Read data end 1 residue before the CDR3 end; the end is taken from the germline J gene. The gene calls are TRBV19 and TRBJ2-3; TRBD2 matches at 12 bases. The CDR3 is 15 amino acids. V trimming: 5 bases; J trimming: 3 bases; junction bases outside the gene matches: 4. The germline gives CDR1 FNHDT, CDR2 SITEND (reference sequence). Incomplete CDR3 DNA: TGTGCCAGCAGCCGCGACTGGGGGGGCGCAGAAACGCTGTAT. Its protein product is CASSRDWGGAETLY. Given in full, the CDR3 is CASSRDWGGAETLYF.

This clone came up a few times. Genes and germline come from the mouse. CDR3 sequence: CSSSQQGGGNTLYF. The sequenced CDR3 bases are TGCTCCAGCAGTCAACAGGGTGGTGGAAATACGCTCTAT. V usage is TRBV23 and J usage is TRBJ1-3; the table's D gene call, TRBD1, was not cross checked with the DNA. The read finishes 1 residue shy of the CDR3 end, and the germline J gene is used to complete it. CDR1 is KGHTA, CDR2 FQNQQP, per germline. CDR3 length: 14 amino acids.

Worth noting for this clone: Mouse gene names and germline throughout. The read gets to within 1 residue of the CDR3 end, and the germline J gene fills in the rest. The V gene is TRBV2, the J gene TRBJ2-3; 8 nucleotides agree with TRBD2. The ends lost 0 bases at V and 3 bases at J; junction bases unmatched: 2. CDR1 is LGHNA and CDR2 is YSYQKL in the germline V gene. The CDR3 extends over 15 amino acids. CDR3 bases read: TGTGCCAGCAGCCAAGATGGGGGGGGCGCAGAAACGCTGTAT. It translates to CASSQDGGGAETLY. The complete CDR3 sequence is CASSQDGGGAETLYF.

This clone was recorded a few times. The genes are named according to mouse. The read finishes 1 residue shy of the CDR3 end, and the germline J gene is used to complete it. The J gene is TRBJ2-7, the V gene TRBV26; D call uncertain. V lost 2 bases to trimming and J lost 4 bases, with 6 bases between them. CDR3 length equals 12 residues. Per germline, CDR1 KGHPV and CDR2 FQNQEV (reference sequence). The CDR3 is CASSLTSYEQYF. CDR3 DNA (partial): TGTGCCAGCAGTCTGACGAGTTATGAACAGTAC.

This clone has just one count. Each gene name is a mouse one. The missing CDR3 end, 1 residue past where the read stops, is filled in from the germline J gene. The chain couples TRBV13-3 to TRBJ2-2, with D tentatively TRBD1 (6 bases). The V and J ends lost 5 bases and 1 base respectively, with 6 bases between them. This CDR3 is built from 13 residues. Germline V lookup: CDR1 NNHDY, CDR2 SYVADS. The CDR3 DNA, read in part, is TGTGCCAGCAGGGGACAAAACACCGGGCAGCTCTAC. Translating it yields CASRGQNTGQLY. In full, the CDR3 reads CASRGQNTGQLYF.

As to this clone: The listed genes are named as in mouse. From the germline J gene comes the end of the CDR3, since the read stops 1 residue before it. The chain links TRBV16 to TRBJ1-2; TRBD1 is a possible D gene (5 bases). The germline gives CDR1 SGHSA, CDR2 FRNQAP. Deletions cut 2 bases from V and 3 bases from J, with 7 bases between. The CDR3 spans 13 residues. The CDR3 DNA, read in part, is TGTGCAAGCAGCTTAAGGGGAGACTCCGACTACACC. Amino acid sequence: CASSLRGDSDYT. The CDR3 in its entirety is CASSLRGDSDYTF. Full variable domain (rest looked up from reference TRBV16 and TRBJ1-2): NAGVIQTPRHKVTGKGQEATLWCEPISGHSAVFWYRQTIVQGLEFLTYFRNQAPIDDSGMPKERFSAQMPNQSHSTLKIQSTQPQDSAVYLCASSLRGDSDYTFGSGTRLLVI.

With regard to this clone: Gene labels here are mouse ones. The CDR3 loop is CASSLDWGQDTQYF. The part of the CDR3 DNA that was read is TGTGCCAGCTCTCTCGACTGGGGGCAAGACACCCAGTAC. This chain uses TRBV12-2 with TRBJ2-5; 9 positions match TRBD2. The CDR3 is cut off 1 residue early in the read; its end comes from the germline J gene. Trimming took 0 bases from V and 3 from J; bases not matched to a gene: 0. CDR1 is SGHLS, CDR2 HYDKME, per germline. The CDR3 length is 14 residues.

Concerning this clone: All gene names here are mouse names. Read coverage stops 1 residue before the CDR3 terminus; the germline J gene supplies the remainder. The chain uses TRBV26 and TRBJ2-5, with D maybe TRBD1 (5 bases). CDR1 is KGHPV and CDR2 is FQNQEV in the germline V gene (reference sequence). Trimming removed 0 bases at V and 7 bases at J, with 14 bases between. This CDR3 spans 15 amino acids. Partial CDR3 DNA: TGTGCCAGCAGTCTGTCAAGGCAGGGAAAAAACACCCAGTAC. Translation gives CASSLSRQGKNTQY. The entire CDR3 is CASSLSRQGKNTQYF.

Details on this clone: These gene names are mouse names. The CDR3 is cut off 1 residue early in the read; its end comes from the germline J gene. The chain carries TRBV13-3 and TRBJ1-4; TRBD1 matches 9 bases. The trim removed 1 base at V and 3 bases at J, leaving 1 base unmatched. CDR1 is NNHDY, CDR2 SYVADS, per germline. The CDR3 sequence is 15 residues long. This chain's CDR3 is CASSDRDRANERLFF. Partial CDR3 DNA: TGTGCCAGCAGTGATCGGGACAGGGCCAACGAAAGATTATTT.

Comments on this clone: Gene and germline names: mouse. The observed sequence ends 1 residue before the CDR3 terminus, with the missing tail filled in from the germline J gene. V usage is TRBV26 and J usage is TRBJ1-1, with a weak D call TRBD1 (6 bases). This CDR3 contains 14 residues. V lost 2 bases, J lost 4 bases, and 11 bases lay in between. The germline gives CDR1 KGHPV, CDR2 FQNQEV (reference sequence). The CDR3 bases that were read are TGTGCCAGCAGTCTGGTGGGGGCGGCCACAGAAGTCTTC. Its translation: CASSLVGAATEVF. The entire CDR3 protein is CASSLVGAATEVFF.

By frequency in the sample, this clone is medium-sized. Gene and germline names: mouse. The CDR3 extends 1 residue past the end of the read, so its final part is completed from the germline J gene. The chain joins TRBV26 to TRBJ2-7; D is undetermined. There are 13 residues in the CDR3. Trimming removed 2 bases at V and 0 bases at J, with 5 bases between. The germline V gene has CDR1 KGHPV and CDR2 FQNQEV (reference sequence). The sequenced CDR3 bases are TGTGCCAGCAGTCTGAGGAGCTCCTATGAACAGTAC. Translating it yields CASSLRSSYEQY. The entire CDR3 reads CASSLRSSYEQYF.

Of note for this clone: Gene names are the mouse ones. Coverage ceases 1 residue before the CDR3 finishes, and the germline J gene fills in the end. This chain joins TRBV13-1 and TRBJ1-4; 8 bases line up with TRBD1. The V segment lost 3 bases and the J segment 0 bases; nucleotides outside the gene matches: 1. Germline lookup yields CDR1 NSHNY and CDR2 SYGAGN. CDR3 length: 15 residues. The CDR3 here is CASSGTGLSNERLFF. The sequenced CDR3 bases are TGTGCCAGCAGTGGGACAGGGCTTTCCAACGAAAGATTATTT.

As to this clone: Gene names and germline refer to mouse. Sequencing ends 1 residue short of the CDR3 end; the germline J gene provides the rest. The V and J genes are TRBV26 and TRBJ2-3, with TRBD1 as a possible D gene (5 bases). This CDR3 comprises 16 residues. Per germline, CDR1 KGHPV and CDR2 FQNQEV (reference sequence). V was cut by 4 bases and J by 1 base, with 15 bases left in between. Incomplete CDR3 DNA: TGTGCCAGCAGTCCTCTGAGGGGTGAAGGTGCAGAAACGCTGTAT. The encoded protein is CASSPLRGEGAETLY. The complete CDR3 protein is CASSPLRGEGAETLYF.

Concerning this clone: Each gene name is a mouse one. The read stops 1 residue short of the end of the CDR3; the missing end is completed from the germline J gene. The chain carries TRBV13-1 and TRBJ2-2; D is unclear. The V end lost 4 bases, the J end lost 0 bases, and 4 bases lay between the germline ends. The CDR3 loop spans 13 amino acids. Per the germline V gene, CDR1 is NSHNY and CDR2 is SYGAGN. CDR3 DNA (partial): TGTGCCAGCAGTACAGCAAACACCGGGCAGCTCTAC. This translates into CASSTANTGQLY. The whole CDR3 protein is CASSTANTGQLYF.

Comment on this clone: The genes are named according to mouse. The CDR3 here is CASSQTVYAEQFF. The covered CDR3 bases are TGTGCCAGCAGTCAGACTGTCTATGCTGAGCAGTTC. The chain carries TRBV26 and TRBJ2-1; a weak D match, TRBD2 (5 bases). The read ends 1 residue early relative to the CDR3; the germline J gene fills the gap. This CDR3 is built from 13 residues. V lost 4 bases and J lost 3, with 7 bases in between. Germline V CDR1 and CDR2: KGHPV, FQNQEV (reference sequence).

Comment on this clone: Gene names are mouse gene names. The read terminates 1 residue before the CDR3 end, so the remaining end is supplied by the germline J gene. The V gene is TRBV26, the J gene TRBJ1-3; 7 positions match TRBD1. The CDR3 length is 15 residues. Germline assignment: CDR1 KGHPV and CDR2 FQNQEV (reference sequence). The J segment lost 4 bases and the V segment lost 0 bases, leaving 3 bases of the junction unmatched. The part of the CDR3 DNA that was read is TGTGCCAGCAGTCTGTCGACAGGGTTCGGAAATACGCTCTAT. Amino acid sequence: CASSLSTGFGNTLY. The full-length CDR3 reads as CASSLSTGFGNTLYF.

With regard to this clone: Relative to the germline gene, one junction end is altered; a read error may explain this. Any gene name here is a mouse gene name. The read gets to within 1 residue of the CDR3 end, and the germline J gene fills in the rest. This chain uses TRBV19 with TRBJ2-1; no clear D gene. The length of the CDR3 is 9 residues. Germline V gives CDR1 FNHDT, CDR2 SITEND (reference sequence). CDR3 residues: CASNAGQFF. The CDR3 bases that were read are TGTGCCAGCAATGCTGGGCAGTTC.

Details on this clone: The gene names here belong to mouse. From the germline J gene comes the end of the CDR3, since the read stops 1 residue before it. The chain links TRBV12-2 to TRBJ2-5, with D tentatively TRBD2 (6 bases). Germline V gene sequence: CDR1 SGHLS, CDR2 HYDKME. There are 12 residues in the CDR3. Trimming took 5 bases from V and 4 from J, leaving 9 bases between them. The CDR3 bases that were read are TGTGCCAGCTTACTGGGAGAAGACACCCAGTAC. It specifies CASLLGEDTQY. The complete CDR3 protein is CASLLGEDTQYF.

Concerning this clone itself: Gene labels here are mouse ones. The CDR3 extends 1 residue past the end of the read, so its final part is completed from the germline J gene. The chain is built from TRBV15 and TRBJ2-1, with D possibly TRBD1 on 6 matching bases. Trimming took off 5 bases at V and 1 base at J, with 9 bases between the two ends. This CDR3 region has 14 residues. Germline V gene data show CDR1 as SGHND and CDR2 as FRSKSL. CDR3 sequence reads: CASSGGQNYAEQFF. The sequenced CDR3 bases are TGTGCCAGCAGTGGGGGACAAAACTATGCTGAGCAGTTC.

As concerns this clone: Genes and germline come from the mouse. The read ends 1 residue shy of where the CDR3 ends; the end is completed using the germline J gene. The chain recombines TRBV3 with TRBJ2-7; no clear D. Trimming pared 5 bases from V and 0 bases from J, leaving 11 bases between. The CDR3 contains 14 residues. Germline V CDR1 and CDR2: SNHLY, FYNGKV (reference sequence). CDR3 sequence reads: CASSQTNFSYEQYF. The DNA read from the CDR3 is TGTGCCAGCAGCCAGACAAATTTCTCCTATGAACAGTAC.

As for this clone: Gene names and germline refer to mouse. The CDR3 is cut off 1 residue early in the read; its end comes from the germline J gene. This chain joins TRBV19 and TRBJ2-5; TRBD2 matches 7 bases. CDR3 length: 14 amino acids. The germline V gene encodes CDR1 FNHDT and CDR2 SITEND (reference sequence). With V trimmed by 4 bases and J by 6 bases, 8 bases remained unmatched. The CDR3: CASSSDWEGDTQYF. The CDR3 bases that were read are TGTGCCAGCAGTTCCGACTGGGAAGGGGACACCCAGTAC.

Points on this clone: Mouse gene names apply. The read ends 1 residue before the CDR3 terminus; that terminus is restored from the germline J gene. The rearrangement joins TRBV13-1 to TRBJ2-1, with 8 bases that match TRBD2. V lost 0 bases and J lost 2; bases outside the gene matches: 1. There are 15 residues in the CDR3. CDR1 NSHNY and CDR2 SYGAGN come from the germline V gene. The sequenced part of the CDR3 DNA is TGTGCCAGCAGTGATGGGGGGGGCGACTATGCTGAGCAGTTC. This codes for CASSDGGGDYAEQF. The whole CDR3 reads CASSDGGGDYAEQFF.